This is a list of T cell receptor beta chains from one sample in a study of T cell clones after liver transplantation. The data were produced by immunoSEQ multiplex PCR, yet TCRdb's version contains in-frame clones alone and is incomplete. The table records 72,000 or so clones, 70% to 90% of them present only once. This specimen was CD4+ T cells from blood, taken at the 22-month timepoint. The receptors were gathered from a human patient who received a liver transplant. Some T cells may be provided by the graft donor. CDR3s include the opening cysteine and the closing phenylalanine or tryptophan. The D gene is left open where the match is weak. Some rows mark clone size as missing; the rest say once, few, many or name a class of expanded clone.

D	V	J	size	DNA	CDR3
.	TRBV5-6	TRBJ2-7	.	TGTGCCAGCAGCCCCCCTACCGGTAGCGGTGGAACCTACGAGCAGTACTTC	CASSPPTGSGGTYEQYF
TRBD2	TRBV6-1	TRBJ2-7	.	TGTGCCAGCAGTGTTAGCGGGACCCTCTCCTACGAGCAGTACTTC	CASSVSGTLSYEQYF
TRBD1	TRBV5-1	TRBJ1-1	.	TGCGCCAGCAGCTCTCGGACAGGAAACACTGAAGCTTTCTTT	CASSSRTGNTEAFF
TRBD1	TRBV28	TRBJ1-2	.	TGTGCCAGCGGACTGCACGAGACAGGGCTTTATGGCTACACCTTC	CASGLHETGLYGYTF
.	TRBV4-2	TRBJ2-1	.	TGTGCCAGCAGCCAAGTTCTCCGGGGGTCCTACAATGAGCAGTTCTTC	CASSQVLRGSYNEQFF
.	TRBV7-7	TRBJ2-3	.	TGTGCTAGCAGCTTAGGCCTTGGCGGGTCAGATACGCAGTATTTT	CASSLGLGGSDTQYF
.	TRBV6-1	TRBJ2-7	once	TGTGCCAGCAGTGTTGAGAACTCCTACGAGCAGTACTTC	CASSVENSYEQYF
.	TRBV9	TRBJ2-2	.	TGTGCCAGCAGCGAGACAGGGAGGGACACCGGGGAGCTGTTTTTT	CASSETGRDTGELFF
.	TRBV7-2	TRBJ2-1	once	TGTGCCAGCAGCTTATCTCAGAACAATGAGCAGTTCTTC	CASSLSQNNEQFF
TRBD1	TRBV19	TRBJ2-1	.	TGTGCCAGTAGCCGGGGACAGACCTACAATGAGCAGTTCTTC	CASSRGQTYNEQFF
.	TRBV5-1	TRBJ1-1	.	TGCGCCAGCAGCCTGGGACAACGAACCACTGAAGCTTTCTTT	CASSLGQRTTEAFF
TRBD1	TRBV5-1	TRBJ2-5	.	TGCGCCAGCAGCTTGCGGACAGGGAGAGAGACCCAGTACTTC	CASSLRTGRETQYF
.	TRBV6-5	TRBJ1-6	few	TGTGCCAGCAGCCCGAGGGGTGGAAGGGATTCACCCCTCCACTTT	CASSPRGGRDSPLHF
.	TRBV7-2	TRBJ1-6	few	TGTGCCAGCAGCTCCCTAATTAGCTCCTATAATTCACCCCTCCACTTT	CASSSLISSYNSPLHF
TRBD1	TRBV25-1	TRBJ1-2	.	TGTGCCAGCAGTGGGAGACAGGGTTTTACCTTC	CASSGRQGFTF
.	TRBV4-3	TRBJ2-3	once	TGCGCCAGCAGCCAAGAACGGCCAGATACGCAGTATTTT	CASSQERPDTQYF
.	TRBV6-6	TRBJ1-4	.	TGTGCCAGCAGCCCGACGGCCGCAAGCGAGAAACTGTTTTTT	CASSPTAASEKLFF
.	TRBV7-9	TRBJ2-7	.	TGTGCCAGCAGCTTAGCGGGAGGCAGCTCCTACGAGCAGTACTTC	CASSLAGGSSYEQYF
.	TRBV10-3	TRBJ2-3	.	TGTGCCATCAGTGAGCCAACCCTAGACACGCAGTATTTT	CAISEPTLDTQYF
TRBD1	TRBV9	TRBJ2-7	.	TGTGCCAGCAGCGTGGACAGGGGCGAGCAGTACTTC	CASSVDRGEQYF
.	TRBV2	TRBJ2-7	.	TGTGCCAGCGGAACTGAAATTCGGGGGATGGAGCAGTACTTC	CASGTEIRGMEQYF
.	TRBV27	TRBJ2-4	.	TGTGCCAGCAGTTTTGGAGGGGCGGGCATTCAGTACTTC	CASSFGGAGIQYF
.	TRBV10-3	TRBJ1-2	once	TGTGCCATCAGTGTTTACGGGACGGAAGAATATGGCTACACCTTC	CAISVYGTEEYGYTF
TRBD2	TRBV5-1	TRBJ2-5	.	TGCGCCAGCAGCTCGGGACTAGCGGCAGAAGAGACCCAGTACTTC	CASSSGLAAEETQYF
.	TRBV5-1	TRBJ1-2	.	TGCGCCAGCAGCGTTGACGGGAGCTATGGCTACACCTTC	CASSVDGSYGYTF
TRBD1	TRBV6-6	TRBJ1-5	.	TGTGCCAGCACCAGACAGGGGGGAAATCAGCCCCAGCATTTT	CASTRQGGNQPQHF
TRBD1	TRBV19	TRBJ1-1	.	TGTGCCAGTACCCGACGAGGAGGACAGGGGCGTTTCACTGAAGCTTTCTTT	CASTRRGGQGRFTEAFF
TRBD2	TRBV4-1	TRBJ2-3	.	TGCGCCAGCAGCCAAGTTGGAGGTAGCGGGAAAGGGACAGATACGCAGTATTTT	CASSQVGGSGKGTDTQYF
.	TRBV19	TRBJ1-5	.	TGTGCCAGTAGTATGAGTCGGGGAAGCAATCAGCCCCAGCATTTT	CASSMSRGSNQPQHF
.	TRBV19	TRBJ2-7	.	TGTGCCAGTAGTGTTCCGTCAGCCTACGAGCAGTACTTC	CASSVPSAYEQYF
TRBD2	TRBV7-9	TRBJ2-5	.	TGTGCCAGCAGCTTAAATAGCGGGGGGGAAGAGACCCAGTACTTC	CASSLNSGGEETQYF
.	TRBV28	TRBJ2-5	.	TGTGCCAGCAGTTCCGTCTCAGGGGAAGAGACCCAGTACTTC	CASSSVSGEETQYF
.	TRBV7-2	TRBJ1-4	once	TGTGCCAGCAGCTTGACAGCTTCTAATGAAAAACTGTTTTTT	CASSLTASNEKLFF
.	TRBV7-2	TRBJ2-1	.	TGTGCCAGCAGCTTAGATTGGAGAGGGCTAAATGAGCAGTTCTTC	CASSLDWRGLNEQFF
TRBD2	TRBV28	TRBJ2-1	.	TGTGCCAGCAGCATAAGTAGCGGGCCACTGGCGCAGTTCTTC	CASSISSGPLAQFF
TRBD2	TRBV29-1	TRBJ2-7	.	TGCAGCGTTTTAGCGGGAGGGCTTTACGAGCAGTACTTC	CSVLAGGLYEQYF
TRBD1	TRBV7-7	TRBJ2-7	.	TGTGCCAGCAGCGGCATTGGTGACAGGGGGAGCTACGAGCAGTACTTC	CASSGIGDRGSYEQYF
.	TRBV10-3	TRBJ1-1	few	TGTGCCATCAGTACCGGGGTAAGGATCACTGAAGCTTTCTTT	CAISTGVRITEAFF
TRBD2	TRBV27	TRBJ2-1	.	TGTGCCAGCGGACTAGCGGGAAGAAGTCAGTTCTTC	CASGLAGRSQFF
TRBD2	TRBV4-3	TRBJ2-3	.	TGCGCCAGCAGCCAGTTCACAGCGGGGGGGCTCTCGAGCACAGATACGCAGTATTTT	CASSQFTAGGLSSTDTQYF
.	TRBV28	TRBJ2-7	.	TGTGCCAGCAGTTTCGGCACGACCAACTACGAGCAGTACTTC	CASSFGTTNYEQYF
.	TRBV7-9	TRBJ1-1	.	TGTGCCAGCAGCTTAGATAGGACGAGGGGCACTGAAGCTTTCTTT	CASSLDRTRGTEAFF
.	TRBV11-2	TRBJ2-2	once	TGTGCCAGCAGCTTTGAGGCGGAGGGAACCGGGGAGCTGTTTTTT	CASSFEAEGTGELFF
TRBD2	TRBV18	TRBJ2-3	.	TGTGCCAGCTCACCAACGATTAGCGGGGCTCCAGATACGCAGTATTTT	CASSPTISGAPDTQYF